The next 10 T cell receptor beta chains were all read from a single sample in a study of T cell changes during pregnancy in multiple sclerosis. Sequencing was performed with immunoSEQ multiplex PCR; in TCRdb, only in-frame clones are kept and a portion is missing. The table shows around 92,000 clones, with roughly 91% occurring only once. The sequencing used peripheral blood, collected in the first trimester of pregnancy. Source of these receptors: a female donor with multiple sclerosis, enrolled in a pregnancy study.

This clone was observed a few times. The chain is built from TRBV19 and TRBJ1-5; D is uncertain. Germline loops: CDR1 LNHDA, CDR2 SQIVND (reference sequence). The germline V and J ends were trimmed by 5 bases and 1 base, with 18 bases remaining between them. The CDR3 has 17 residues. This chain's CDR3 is CASSPRAGGTSNQPQHF. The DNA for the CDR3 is TGTGCCAGTAGTCCCCGGGCGGGTGGCACCAGCAATCAGCCCCAGCATTTT.

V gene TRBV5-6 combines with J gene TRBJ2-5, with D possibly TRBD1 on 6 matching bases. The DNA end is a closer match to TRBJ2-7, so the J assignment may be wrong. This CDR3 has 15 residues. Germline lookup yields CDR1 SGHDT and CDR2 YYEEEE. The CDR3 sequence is CASSHPGEGDYEQYF. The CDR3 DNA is TGTGCCAGCAGCCATCCAGGGGAAGGAGACTACGAGCAGTACTTC.

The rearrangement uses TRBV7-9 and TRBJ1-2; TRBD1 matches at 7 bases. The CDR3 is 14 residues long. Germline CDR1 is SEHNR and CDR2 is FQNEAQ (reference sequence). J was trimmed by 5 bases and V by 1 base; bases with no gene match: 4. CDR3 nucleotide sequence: TGTGCCAGCAGCTTAGGTGGACAGGCTTATGGCTACACCTTC. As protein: CASSLGGQAYGYTF.

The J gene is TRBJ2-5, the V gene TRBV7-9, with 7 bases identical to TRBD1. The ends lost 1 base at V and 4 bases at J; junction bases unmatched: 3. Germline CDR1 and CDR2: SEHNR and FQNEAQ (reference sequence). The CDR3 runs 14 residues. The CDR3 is CASSLGTGVETQYF. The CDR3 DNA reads TGTGCCAGCAGCTTAGGAACAGGGGTAGAGACCCAGTACTTC.

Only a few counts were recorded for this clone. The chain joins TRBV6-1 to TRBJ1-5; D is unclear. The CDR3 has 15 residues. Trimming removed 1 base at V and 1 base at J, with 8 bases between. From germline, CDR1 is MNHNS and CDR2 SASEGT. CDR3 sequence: CASSEERRSNQPQHF. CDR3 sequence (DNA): TGTGCCAGCAGTGAAGAGCGCCGGAGCAATCAGCCCCAGCATTTT.

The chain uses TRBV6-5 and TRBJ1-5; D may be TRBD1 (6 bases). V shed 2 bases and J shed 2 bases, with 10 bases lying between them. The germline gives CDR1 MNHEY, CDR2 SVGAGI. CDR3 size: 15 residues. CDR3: CASSYRGGGNQPQHF. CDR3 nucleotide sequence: TGTGCCAGCAGTTACCGAGGGGGTGGCAATCAGCCCCAGCATTTT.

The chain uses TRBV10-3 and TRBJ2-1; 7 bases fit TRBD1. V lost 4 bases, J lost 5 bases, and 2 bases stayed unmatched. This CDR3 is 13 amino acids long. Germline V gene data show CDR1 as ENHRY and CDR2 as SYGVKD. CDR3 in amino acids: CAISGTGDNEQFF. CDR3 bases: TGTGCCATCAGTGGTACAGGGGACAATGAGCAGTTCTTC.

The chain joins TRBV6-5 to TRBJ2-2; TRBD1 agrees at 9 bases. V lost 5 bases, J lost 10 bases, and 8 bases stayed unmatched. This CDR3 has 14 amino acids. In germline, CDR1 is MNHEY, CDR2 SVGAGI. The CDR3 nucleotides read TGTGCCAGCAGTAACCTACAGGGGGCTGAGGAGCTGTTTTTT. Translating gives CASSNLQGAEELFF.

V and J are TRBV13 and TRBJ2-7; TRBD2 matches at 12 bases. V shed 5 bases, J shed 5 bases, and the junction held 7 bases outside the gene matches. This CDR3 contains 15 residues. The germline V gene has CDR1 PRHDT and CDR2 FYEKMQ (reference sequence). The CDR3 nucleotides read TGTGCCAGCAGCCGAGGGACTAGCGGGTTAAACGAGCAGTACTTC. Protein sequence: CASSRGTSGLNEQYF.

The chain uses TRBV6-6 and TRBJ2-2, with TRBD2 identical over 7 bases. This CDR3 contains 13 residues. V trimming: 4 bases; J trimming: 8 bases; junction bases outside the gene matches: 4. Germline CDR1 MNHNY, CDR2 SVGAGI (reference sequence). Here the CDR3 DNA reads TGTGCCAGCAGTTTGAGGGAGGGAGGGGAGCTGTTTTTT. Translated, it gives CASSLREGGELFF.